The 12 T cell receptor beta chains below all came from one sample that was sequenced in a study of CD8 T cells in ankylosing spondylitis (dated by TCRdb to about 2017). Libraries came from 5' RACE. This sample was sequenced with an Illumina HiSeq 2500. TCRdb's own reprocessing of the public reads used fastp at Q25 and MiXCR and kept productive beta chains. Duplicate CDR3 protein sequences are folded into a single record with the most common DNA and genes. The sample table lists 150,000 to 250,000 distinct CDR3 sequences, around 13% of them with a count of one. Approximately 15% of the sample is taken by the ten largest. The sequenced material came from blood, either unsorted or a sorted T cell fraction (not recorded which). These receptors were obtained from a male donor with ankylosing spondylitis or in good health (not recorded which).

This clonotype appeared a few times. The genes are TRBV20-1 and TRBJ2-7, with 9 nucleotides matching TRBD2. The CDR3 runs to 15 residues. Trimming removed 0 bases from V and 4 bases from J; junction bases left unmatched: 7. From germline, CDR1 is DFQATT and CDR2 SNEGSKA (reference sequence). In nucleotides, the CDR3 is TGCAGTGCTAGAGACCGATTGACTAGCGGTTACGAGCAGTACTTC. Its translation: CSARDRLTSGYEQYF.

This clonotype has more than one count but fewer than ten. V gene TRBV7-8 combines with J gene TRBJ2-5; the D gene is possibly TRBD2 (5 bases). The CDR3 loop spans 14 amino acids. Germline values: CDR1 SGHVS, CDR2 FQNEAQ. V was clipped by 2 bases and J by 5 bases, with 12 bases between them. CDR3 residues: CASSLILGDETQYF. The CDR3 nucleotides are TGTGCCAGCAGCTTAATTTTGGGAGATGAGACCCAGTACTTC.

The rearrangement uses TRBV3-1 and TRBJ2-1, with 11 bases lining up with TRBD2. Trimming cost V 3 bases and J 4 bases; bases outside gene matches: 5. CDR3 size: 16 residues. From germline, CDR1 is LGHDT and CDR2 YNNKEL (reference sequence). The CDR3 DNA reads TGTGCCAGCAGCCATCCTGGGACTAGCGGATACAATGAGCAGTTCTTC. Its protein product is CASSHPGTSGYNEQFF.

The chain employs TRBV6-4 and TRBJ2-3, with 9 bases identical to TRBD2. Germline V gives CDR1 MRHNA, CDR2 SNTAGT. Trimming took 2 bases from V and 2 from J; bases not matched to a gene: 8. The CDR3 contains 17 residues. The CDR3, as DNA: TGTGCCAGCAGTGACCCATTAGCGGGAGAGGTCACAGATACGCAGTATTTT. Amino acids: CASSDPLAGEVTDTQYF.

This clonotype turned up a few times. CDR3 sequence (DNA): TGCAGCGTTGAGGCAGCTAACTATGGCTACACCTTC. This translates into CSVEAANYGYTF. V usage is TRBV29-1 and J usage is TRBJ1-2; D gene uncertain. The CDR3 runs to 12 residues. The germline V gene encodes CDR1 SQVTM and CDR2 ANQGSEA. V was trimmed by 3 bases and J by 0 bases, leaving 5 bases between them. Based on the CDR3 plus reference TRBV29-1 and TRBJ1-2, the full variable domain is SAVISQKPSRDICQRGTSLTIQCQVDSQVTMMFWYRQQPGQSLTLIATANQGSEATYESGFVIDKFPISRPNLTFSTLTVSNMSPEDSSIYLCSVEAANYGYTFGSGTRLTVV.

This clonotype has just a few counts. The chain joins TRBV3-1 to TRBJ2-7, with 10 bases identical to TRBD2. There are 16 residues in the CDR3. Trimming removed 1 base from V and 2 bases from J; junction bases left unmatched: 5. The germline CDR1 and CDR2 sequences are LGHDT and YNNKEL (reference sequence). In DNA, the CDR3 is TGTGCCAGCAGCCAAGGTAGACTAGCGGGTACCTACGAGCAGTACTTC. Its translation: CASSQGRLAGTYEQYF.

The table lists this clonotype with a few counts. The chain couples TRBV4-1 to TRBJ2-7; D is unclear. The germline V gene has CDR1 MGHRA and CDR2 YSYEKL. This CDR3 has 17 residues. Trimming removed 0 bases at V and 2 bases at J, with 17 bases between. The CDR3 protein is CASSQERVQKNPYEQYF. CDR3 bases: TGCGCCAGCAGCCAAGAACGGGTCCAAAAGAATCCCTACGAGCAGTACTTC.

A few counts support this clonotype. The rearrangement uses TRBV19 and TRBJ1-5, with D maybe TRBD1 (6 bases). Germline V gene sequence: CDR1 LNHDA, CDR2 SQIVND (reference sequence). V shed 5 bases and J shed 4 bases, with 18 bases lying between them. This CDR3 has 16 residues. This CDR3 is CASSVRGARWNQPQHF. The CDR3 nucleotides read TGTGCCAGTAGTGTAAGGGGGGCGAGGTGGAATCAGCCCCAGCATTTT.

This clonotype has just a few counts. The chain links TRBV5-1 to TRBJ2-1; D might be TRBD2 (6 bases). V gave up 4 bases and J gave up 1 base, with 12 bases separating them. There are 15 residues in the CDR3. Germline CDR1 is SGHRS and CDR2 is YFSETQ. The chain's CDR3 is CASSASASSYNEQFF. DNA of the CDR3: TGCGCCAGCAGCGCTAGCGCAAGTTCCTACAATGAGCAGTTCTTC.

The V call is TRBV5-1, the J call TRBJ1-1; 8 bases agree with TRBD1. The CDR3 extends over 17 amino acids. The germline CDR1 and CDR2 sequences are SGHRS and YFSETQ. After removal of 0 bases from V and 3 bases from J, the junction contained 10 bases not matched to a gene. DNA of the CDR3: TGCGCCAGCAGCTTGGTAGCAGGGGGCGTTTTTGACACTGAAGCTTTCTTT. It translates to CASSLVAGGVFDTEAFF.

This chain uses TRBV7-9 with TRBJ2-1; possibly TRBD1 for D (6 bases). This CDR3 comprises 13 residues. Looked up from germline, CDR1 is SEHNR and CDR2 is FQNEAQ (reference sequence). The germline V and J ends were trimmed by 6 bases and 6 bases, with 12 bases remaining between them. Here the CDR3 DNA reads TGTGCCAGCAGATCCGGACAGCCCAATGAGCAGTTCTTC. Its translation: CASRSGQPNEQFF.

The CDR3, as DNA: TGTGCCAGCAGCTTAGATGGGAACCTTAAGGGCTACACCTTC. This sequence encodes CASSLDGNLKGYTF. The rearrangement uses TRBV7-9 and TRBJ1-2, with D unclear. CDR3 length: 14 residues. CDR1 and CDR2 (germline): SEHNR, FQNEAQ (reference sequence). V was pared by 1 base and J by 8 bases, with 14 bases between.